This T cell receptor (beta chain) was recovered during a study of T cell changes during pregnancy in multiple sclerosis. Only in-frame clones appear in the TCRdb table, and some are missing; sequencing was by immunoSEQ multiplex PCR. The sample yields over 40,000 clones, over 75% seen once. Germline CDR1 reads KGHSH; CDR2 reads LQKENI. This CDR3 is 15 amino acids long. Trimming pared 5 bases from V and 0 bases from J, leaving 11 bases between. The chain couples TRBV18 to TRBJ1-3; D is uncertain. Sequencing used peripheral blood, obtained in the first trimester of pregnancy. This TCR was recovered from a female donor in good health, enrolled as a control in a pregnancy study. The CDR3 reads CASSADGVSGNTIYF. The CDR3 nucleotides read TGTGCCAGCTCAGCAGACGGAGTCTCTGGAAACACCATATATTTT.